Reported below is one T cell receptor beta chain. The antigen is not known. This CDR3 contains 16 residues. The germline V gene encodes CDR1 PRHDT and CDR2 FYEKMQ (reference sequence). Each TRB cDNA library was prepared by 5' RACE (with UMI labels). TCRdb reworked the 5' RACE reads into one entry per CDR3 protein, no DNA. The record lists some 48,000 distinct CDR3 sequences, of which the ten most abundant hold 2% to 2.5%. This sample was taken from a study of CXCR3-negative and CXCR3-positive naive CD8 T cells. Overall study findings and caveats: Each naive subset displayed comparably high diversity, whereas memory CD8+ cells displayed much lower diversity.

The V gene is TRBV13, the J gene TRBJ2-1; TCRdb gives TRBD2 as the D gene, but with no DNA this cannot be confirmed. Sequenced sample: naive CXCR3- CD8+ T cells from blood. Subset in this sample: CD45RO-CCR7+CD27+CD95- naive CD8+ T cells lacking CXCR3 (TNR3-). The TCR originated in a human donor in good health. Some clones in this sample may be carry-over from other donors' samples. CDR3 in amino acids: CASSLSISGDSNEQFF.